This record looks at one T cell receptor (beta chain) sequence and its context. The data were produced by immunoSEQ multiplex PCR, yet TCRdb's version contains in-frame clones alone and is incomplete. This sample carries 95,000 to 150,000 clones, 88% of them seen once, and the ten largest clones take about 3.5%. The data were obtained in a study of T cell responses to AZD1222 COVID-19 vaccine. The V end was cut by 4 bases, the J end by 7 bases, with 10 bases between. Germline V lookup: CDR1 SGHDN, CDR2 FVKESK. There are 12 residues in the CDR3. This receptor was obtained from an adult in good health. The starting material was peripheral blood, obtained on day 0 of AZD1222 vaccination. V usage is TRBV14 and J usage is TRBJ1-1; unclear D gene. The CDR3 DNA follows: TGTGCCAGCAGCCTATTTCACTATGAAGCTTTCTTT. Protein sequence: CASSLFHYEAFF.